This T cell receptor beta chain was recovered during a study of CD8+ T cells in alopecia areata (dated by TCRdb to the late 2010s). Study-wide context: The treated patients, all with moderate-to-severe alopecia areata, were enrolled in an open-label pilot trial of oral tofacitinib given at 5 to 10 mg twice daily. Disease severity in treated patients was measured with the SALT score, which quantifies the percentage of affected scalp surface area. Scalp clonality was compared among normal scalp (n=4), patchy alopecia areata scalp (n=8), and alopecia totalis/universalis scalp (n=8). RNA came from the PAXgene miRNA kit for fixed scalp, the miRNeasy kit for PBMCs, and the RNeasy kit for mouse skin. To study T cell clonal expansion in alopecia areata, the researchers applied high-throughput TCRbeta sequencing to both the C3H/HeJ mouse model and human patients. Patients stayed on tofacitinib for 6 to 18 months and then had 6 months of follow-up off drug so that delayed response and recurrence could be assessed. Scalp tissue and sorted CD4+ and CD8+ peripheral blood T cells from patchy and totalis/universalis alopecia areata patients and from healthy controls were covered by human TCRbeta sequencing. Biopsies were taken from tofacitinib-treated patients at baseline and at 4 and 24 weeks of treatment, and a later scalp biopsy was taken in several of the tofacitinib-treated patients. immunoSEQ multiplex PCR using 35 Vbeta forward primers and 13 Jbeta reverse primers was used to amplify TCRbeta CDR3 regions.

Sample time point, as interpreted from the label and publication: less than five weeks on oral tofacitinib. The treatment or condition label for this specimen denotes: oral pan-JAK inhibitor, 5-10 mg twice daily. From alopecia areata patients, peripheral blood was collected along with lesional scalp punch biopsies. PBMCs were separated by density centrifugation and stained for CD3, CD4 and CD8, after which CD4+ and CD8+ T cells were sorted on a FACSAria. Paper-wide results and their limitations: Higher clonality and more expanded CD8+ clones were observed in lesional scalp than in normal scalp, particularly in alopecia totalis/universalis, a finding suggestive of antigenic drive. Because the treated cohort was small and included a single nonresponder, larger studies are needed to assess links between baseline CD8+ expansion and response. TCR sequences shared between patients were less clear than in mice, possibly partly because of HLA diversity in the patient population. Scalp clonality and the number of expanded CD8+ clones among the top 100 scalp clones were significantly decreased by tofacitinib. Scalp TCR repertoire analysis is complicated because resident alphabeta T cells in normal human skin are also sequenced, whereas mouse skin is dominated by gammadelta T cells. During tofacitinib treatment, many expanded lesional clones stuck around in both scalp and blood, and this persistence may partly explain why relapse happens after treatment is stopped.

Worth noting for this clone: There is no known antigen for this receptor. Base-call qualities are not available, and no considerably larger clone is one nucleotide away.

Its CDR3 holds 14 amino acids, cysteine through phenylalanine. Only CDR3 DNA is held: 42 bases, read in frame from base 1. Trimmed from V: 4 bases; trimmed from J: 5 bases; junction bases lacking a gene match: 8. CDR1 and CDR2, looked up from the germline V gene (reference sequence), are GTSNPN and SVGIG. To prepare the library, the immunoSEQ multiplex PCR assay was applied. To provide template for TCR sequencing, every sample had RNA extracted and reverse transcribed into cDNA. First-strand cDNA was synthesized with SuperScript III using a 2:1 mix of oligo-dT and random hexamers. A synthetic immune receptor repertoire was used to gauge amplification bias, and whatever bias remained was removed computationally. On the study's bioinformatics: Raw reads were preprocessed for error removal, and CDR3 was defined according to IMGT conventions as running from the conserved cysteine to phenylalanine. Clonality was computed as 1 minus the Shannon entropy, with the entropy normalized by log2 of the number of productive unique TCRs. Scalp TCRbeta sequences were cross-referenced with sorted blood CD4 and CD8 repertoires so that the CD4 or CD8 identity of scalp clones could be inferred. TCRdb obtained this table from immuneACCESS and retained in-frame rearrangements with V and J assigned. These tables miss some clones; where compared with another copy, unresolved V genes account for less than half of the shortfall, and the remainder is unexplained. Clone size and the V and J calls come from that table; the DNA yielded D and trimming. The sample table records some 110,000 clones; 58% of these occur just once. The top ten clonotypes cover 25% to 35% of the sample.

The source was CD8+ T cells sorted from blood, collected at week 4, from a patient treated with tofacitinib. The rearrangement joined TRBV30 to TRBJ1-2; 9 bases in between match TRBD1. The source is a human donor with alopecia areata. The CDR3 is CAWIRDRVKYGYTF. Read as DNA, the sequence is TGTGCCTGGATCCGGGACAGGGTTAAGTATGGCTACACCTTC.